The following is a T cell receptor beta chain sequence with its context. This entry is derived from a study of Graves' ophthalmopathy and Graves' hyperthyroidism. TCR beta CDR3 regions were amplified from RNA transcripts. Amplification began with first-round RT-PCR using HTBI primers, then second-round multiplex PCR was performed. TCRdb fed the multiplex PCR reads into MiXCR, producing one record per CDR3 protein. The sample has about 700,000 distinct CDR3 sequences, 40% seen once; the top ten hold approximately 43%. The CDR3 is 17 residues long. V was shortened by 5 bases and J by 4 bases, with 18 bases between the two germline ends. Germline CDR1 reads SGHTA; CDR2 reads FQGNSA.

The chain uses TRBV7-2 and TRBJ1-6; unclear D gene. The sample consisted of peripheral blood. This clonotype originated in an adult man with Graves' ophthalmopathy. The CDR3 reads CASSQEYQSAYNSPLHF. CDR3 in DNA: TGTGCCAGCAGCCAAGAATATCAGTCAGCTTATAATTCACCCCTCCACTTT.